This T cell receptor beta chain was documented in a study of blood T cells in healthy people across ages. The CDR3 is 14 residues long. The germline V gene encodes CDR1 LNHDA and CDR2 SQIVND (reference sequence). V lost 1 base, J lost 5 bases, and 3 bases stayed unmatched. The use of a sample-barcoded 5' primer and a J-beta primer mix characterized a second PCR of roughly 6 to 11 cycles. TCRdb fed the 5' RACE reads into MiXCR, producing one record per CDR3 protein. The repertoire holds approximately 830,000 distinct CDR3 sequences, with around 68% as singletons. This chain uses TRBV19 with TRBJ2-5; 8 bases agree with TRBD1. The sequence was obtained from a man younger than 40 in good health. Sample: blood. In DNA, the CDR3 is TGTGCCAGTAGTATAGGGACAGGGAAGGAGACCCAGTACTTC. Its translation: CASSIGTGKETQYF.